The present T cell receptor (beta chain) was sequenced within a study of T cells in Graves' hyperthyroidism and ophthalmopathy. Looking at the study overall: The initial diagnosis was the point when peripheral blood was collected, ahead of any treatment. Study observations and caveats: Blood shared most expanded thyroid clonotypes above 0.001.

This clonotype was recorded at least ten times. The target antigen is unknown. In germline, CDR1 is GTSNPN, CDR2 SVGIG (reference sequence). CDR3 length: 14 amino acids. V was clipped by 2 bases and J by 0 bases, with 10 bases between them. Absence of ophthalmopathy progression within 18 months defined stable Graves' hyperthyroidism. Exclusion followed for patients with uncontrolled infection, other autoimmune disease, pregnancy or lactation. Amplified regions were TCR beta CDR3 sequences from RNA transcripts. TCR CDR3 regions were first amplified by RT-PCR with HTBI primers. TCRdb reprocessed the multiplex PCR reads via MiXCR and lists one record per CDR3 protein. The sample shows some 550,000 distinct CDR3 sequences, less than 25% of them seen only once.

The sequenced sample was blood. The sequence derives from a man between 18 and 35 years old with Graves' hyperthyroidism. The V call is TRBV30, the J call TRBJ1-1; D ambiguous. The CDR3 reads CAWSMVDLNTEAFF. DNA of the CDR3: TGTGCCTGGAGTATGGTGGATTTGAACACTGAAGCTTTCTTT.